A single sample gave rise to the 21 T cell receptor beta chains below, sequenced in a study of CD8+CD57+ T cells in acquired aplastic anemia. Sequencing was done on patients that had shown CD8+CD57+ cell expansion by flow cytometry. The study profiled TCR beta VDJ and CDR3 using genomic DNA as template. TCRdb ran MiXCR on the reads and lists one entry per CDR3 protein. The table shows roughly 250,000 distinct CDR3 sequences, with around 43% occurring only once. Sequenced material: sorted CD4+, CD8+, or CD8+CD57+ T cells (not recorded which) from PBMCs. All receptors come from a human donor with aplastic anemia.

J is TRBJ2-2 and V is TRBV4-3; D could derive from TRBD1 or TRBD2 (7 bases each). Germline CDR1 is LGHNA and CDR2 is YSLEER. This CDR3 is built from 17 residues. Trimming shortened V by 4 bases and J by 6 bases, and 21 bases separated the two germline ends. CDR3: CASSPTWQGGRSGELFF. DNA for the CDR3: TGCGCCAGCAGCCCCACTTGGCAGGGGGGGAGGTCCGGGGAGCTGTTTTTT.

The chain couples TRBV6-1 to TRBJ1-1, with D possibly matching TRBD1 (5 bases). Trimming stripped 8 bases from V and 1 base from J, with 23 bases between. The CDR3 contains 17 residues. Per germline, CDR1 MNHNS and CDR2 SASEGT. Written as DNA, the CDR3 is TGTGCCAGCTTCCCCAGGGCCGGGCAGGGTAAGAACACTGAAGCTTTCTTT. Translating it yields CASFPRAGQGKNTEAFF.

This clonotype was recorded many times. The chain joins TRBV9 to TRBJ2-2; no firm D call. V was pared by 4 bases and J by 5 bases, with 6 bases between. Germline-derived CDR1 and CDR2 are SGDLS and YYNGEE. The CDR3 loop spans 12 amino acids. CDR3 amino acids: CASSYKTGELFF. The CDR3 DNA sequence: TGTGCCAGCAGCTATAAGACCGGGGAGCTGTTTTTT.

This clonotype has a handful of counts. This chain links TRBV20-1 with TRBJ2-7, with TRBD1 matching over 7 bases. CDR3 size: 13 residues. J lost 3 bases, V lost 6 bases, and 8 bases had no gene match. Germline CDR1 and CDR2: DFQATT and SNEGSKA (reference sequence). The CDR3 here is CSAYTGTDYEQYF. CDR3 in DNA: TGCAGTGCCTACACAGGGACAGACTACGAGCAGTACTTC.

This clonotype has at least ten counts. The rearrangement uses TRBV2 and TRBJ1-2; 8 bases fit TRBD1. The ends lost 7 bases at V and 3 bases at J; junction bases unmatched: 13. The CDR3 is 16 amino acids. CDR1 and CDR2 from the germline V gene are SNHLY and FYNNEI. The CDR3 here is CASIGVRGRDHYGYTF. CDR3 nucleotides: TGTGCCAGCATTGGGGTCAGGGGGCGAGATCACTATGGCTACACCTTC.

There are many counts of this clonotype. J is TRBJ2-5 and V is TRBV7-2; 13 bases are a match to TRBD2. Unmatched junction bases numbered 5, after V lost 5 bases and J lost 5 bases. Looked up from germline, CDR1 is SGHTA and CDR2 is FQGNSA. This CDR3 comprises 15 residues. CDR3 DNA sequence: TGTGCCAGCAGCGGAACTAGCGGGGGGGGGGAGACCCAGTACTTC. Its translation: CASSGTSGGGETQYF.

This sequence joins TRBV11-2 and TRBJ2-5; D assignment may be TRBD1 or TRBD2 (7 bases each). The CDR3 spans 16 residues. Trimming shortened V by 1 base and J by 2 bases, and 14 bases separated the two germline ends. Germline assignment: CDR1 SGHAT and CDR2 FQNNGV. The DNA of the CDR3 is TGTGCCAGCAGCTTAGTGGGCAGGGGGGGACAAGAGACCCAGTACTTC. This gives the protein CASSLVGRGGQETQYF. Based on the CDR3 plus reference TRBV11-2 and TRBJ2-5, the full variable domain is EAGVAQSPRYKIIEKRQSVAFWCNPISGHATLYWYQQILGQGPKLLIQFQNNGVVDDSQLPKDRFSAERLKGVDSTLKIQPAKLEDSAVYLCASSLVGRGGQETQYFGPGTRLLVL.

In this sample, this clonotype turned up once. CDR3 coding DNA: TGTGCCAGCAGTTACTCAAGGCCAGCGAACACTGAAGCTTTCTTT. This codes for CASSYSRPANTEAFF. The J gene is TRBJ1-1, the V gene TRBV6-5; D uncertain. The CDR3 loop spans 15 amino acids. V was pared by 0 bases and J by 1 base, with 9 bases between. Germline loops: CDR1 MNHEY, CDR2 SVGAGI.

This clonotype has a handful of counts. The J gene is TRBJ1-1, the V gene TRBV10-3; 9 bases fit TRBD1. CDR1 ENHRY and CDR2 SYGVKD come from the germline V gene. J lost 7 bases, V lost 7 bases, and 7 bases had no gene match. The CDR3 has 13 residues. The CDR3 DNA sequence: TGTGCCATCACCAGGACAGGGGCAAGTGAAGCTTTCTTT. It translates to CAITRTGASEAFF.

The chain combines TRBV7-3 with TRBJ2-7; tentatively, D is TRBD2 (7 bases). This CDR3 is built from 16 residues. V dropped 5 bases and J dropped 6 bases, with 23 bases sitting between them. Germline lookup yields CDR1 SGHTA and CDR2 FQGTGA. In nucleotides, the CDR3 is TGTGCCAGCAGCCAGCGGTCGGGGGGCCTTGGGGGCGAGCAGTACTTC. Translated: CASSQRSGGLGGEQYF.

The genes are TRBV19 and TRBJ2-6; D uncertain. V was trimmed by 4 bases and J by 2 bases, leaving 9 bases between them. The CDR3 loop spans 15 amino acids. Germline V gives CDR1 LNHDA, CDR2 SQIVND (reference sequence). In DNA, the CDR3 is TGTGCCAGTAGTACTCGATCGACTGGGGCCAACGTCCTGACTTTC. Protein: CASSTRSTGANVLTF.

With respect to this clonotype: A much larger clone differs by one base, so this may be a read error. The chain carries TRBV4-3 and TRBJ1-2; perhaps TRBD1 as D (6 bases). Germline loops: CDR1 LGHNA, CDR2 YSLEER. The CDR3 consists of 15 residues. This CDR3 reads CAGSQDGTSFDGYTF. The CDR3 DNA reads as TGCGCCGGCAGCCAAGATGGGACAAGTTTTGATGGCTACACCTTC.

Ten or more counts support this clonotype. The chain links TRBV24-1 to TRBJ2-7, with 7 bases matching TRBD1. Germline V CDR1 and CDR2: KGHDR, SFDVKD. The CDR3 loop spans 12 amino acids. The junction had 2 bases not matched to a gene; V was cut back by 4 bases and J by 6 bases. For the CDR3, the DNA is TGTGCCACCAGTGAAGGGGGCGGCGAGCAGTACTTC. It codes for CATSEGGGEQYF.

Ten or more counts support this clonotype. CDR3 sequence (DNA): TGTGCCAGCAGCGTAGATCCCGAGGTGCGCGAGCAGTACTTC. Protein sequence: CASSVDPEVREQYF. The gene calls are TRBV9 and TRBJ2-7; no firm D call. V shed 0 bases and J shed 6 bases, with 13 bases lying between them. The CDR3 extends over 14 amino acids. Per the germline V gene, CDR1 is SGDLS and CDR2 is YYNGEE.

The CDR3 bases are TGCAGTGCCCGACCGGCGGGGGGGCGTGAGACCCAGTACTTC. Protein product: CSARPAGGRETQYF. This sequence joins TRBV20-1 and TRBJ2-5, with 9 nucleotides matching TRBD2. Germline values: CDR1 DFQATT, CDR2 SNEGSKA (reference sequence). This CDR3 has 14 amino acids. Trimming removed 6 bases from V and 5 bases from J; junction bases left unmatched: 10.

With respect to this clonotype: The junction and the germline gene differ at one end; a read error may be behind it. The rearrangement joins TRBV2 to TRBJ1-4, with TRBD1 matching 8 bases. The CDR3 has 15 residues. The germline V gene has CDR1 SNHLY and CDR2 FYNNEI. The CDR3 region has the DNA TGCGCCAGCAGCCCTATGACAGGGGCGGGGGAAAAACTGTTTTTT. Its protein product is CASSPMTGAGEKLFF. Drawing the rest from reference TRBV2 and TRBJ1-4, the complete variable domain is EPEVTQTPSHQVTQMGQEVILRCVPISNHLYFYWYRQILGQKVEFLVSFYNNEISEKSEIFDDQFSVERPDGSNFTLKIRSTKLEDSAMYFCASSPMTGAGEKLFFGSGTQLSVL.

This clonotype came up a few times. This chain connects TRBV20-1 to TRBJ2-7; 9 bases align to TRBD2. The junction had 7 bases not matched to a gene; V was cut back by 0 bases and J by 4 bases. Germline-derived CDR1 and CDR2 are DFQATT and SNEGSKA (reference sequence). The CDR3 has 15 amino acids. DNA of the CDR3: TGCAGTGCTAGAGAAGGGCGGGGGGGGGCTTACGAGCAGTACTTC. Its protein product is CSAREGRGGAYEQYF.

V is TRBV19 and J is TRBJ1-2, with 7 bases matching TRBD1. Per the germline V gene, CDR1 is LNHDA and CDR2 is SQIVND (reference sequence). The CDR3 consists of 13 residues. The V segment lost 4 bases and the J segment 4 bases; nucleotides outside the gene matches: 3. CDR3: CASSKGQTYGYTF. In DNA, the CDR3 is TGTGCCAGTAGTAAGGGACAGACCTATGGCTACACCTTC.

This chain uses TRBV4-3 with TRBJ1-1; D gene uncertain. The CDR3 consists of 17 residues. The V gene's germline CDR1 is LGHNA and CDR2 YSLEER. The V and J ends lost 1 base and 1 base respectively, with 16 bases between them. CDR3 coding DNA: TGCGCCAGCAGCCAAGGTATTACGAGACAAAGGAACACTGAAGCTTTCTTT. Translated, it gives CASSQGITRQRNTEAFF.

The V and J genes are TRBV6-6 and TRBJ2-1; possible D gene TRBD2, 6 bases. CDR1 is MNHNY and CDR2 is SVGAGI in the germline V gene (reference sequence). This CDR3 spans 16 amino acids. V was shortened by 6 bases and J by 0 bases, with 15 bases between the two germline ends. DNA of the CDR3: TGTGCCAGCAGCCGCGGGGTATCGAGCTCCTACAATGAGCAGTTCTTC. It is translated as CASSRGVSSSYNEQFF.

This clonotype was picked up a small number of times. The rearrangement uses TRBV6-2 or TRBV6-3 and TRBJ2-7, with TRBD1 identical over 8 bases. V trimming: 4 bases; J trimming: 5 bases; junction bases outside the gene matches: 7. Germline V gene sequence: CDR1 MNHEY, CDR2 SVGEGT. This CDR3 contains 14 residues. The CDR3: CASSSLDRADEQYF. CDR3 nucleotide sequence: TGTGCCAGCAGTTCGCTGGACAGGGCAGACGAGCAGTACTTC.